The sequence of this T cell receptor beta chain was determined in a study of T cell responses to AZD1222 COVID-19 vaccine (dated by TCRdb to the early 2020s). A note on the overall study: A total of over 230 trial participants underwent TCR sequencing, of whom nearly 210 received two doses of AZD1222 and about 25 received two doses of the MenACWY control vaccine. Enrollment into the trials was organized by age into subgroups of 18-55, 56-69 and 70-plus years, and those subgroups contained roughly 150, 30 and 60 TCR-sequenced participants, respectively. Broad study findings and their caveats: Nearly half of unique spike-specific TCRs reportedly recognized epitopes outside regions mutated in the B.1.351 and B.1.1.7 variants. After two AZD1222 doses, both the breadth and the depth of spike-specific TCRs were significantly higher than at day 0 and than in MenACWY recipients. Participants were mostly white British and included more females than males, and it was suggested by the authors that clonal diversity may have been underestimated. The vaccine-associated CD4 TCRs covered the entire spike protein, and the dominant responses fell in regions 160-218 and 743-854. In the small 56-69-year group, the increase in depth fell short of significance, most likely because of low power. Because no samples from the day 14 peak response were available, repertoires could be characterized only after the peak T cell response. Conclusions about previously exposed vaccinees were limited because only a handful of AZD1222 recipients were SARS-CoV-2 seropositive at baseline.

The sample's time point label, decoded: about 28 days (+/-7) after the second vaccine dose. Because spike-specific TCR depth and breadth did not differ between the two schedules, AZD1222 recipients who got a second dose at roughly 4 weeks were pooled with those who got a second dose at roughly 12 weeks. Vaccinee samples were obtained from the UK trials COV001 and COV002, which included a single-blind randomized controlled phase 2/3 trial of AZD1222 (ChAdOx1 nCoV-19) in healthy adults. For TCRbeta chain sequencing, PBMC samples from trial participants were taken at day 0 and at day 28 after the second dose. Concerning this clone: Its recognized antigen is unknown. No clone much larger than this one lies a single base away; base qualities are absent.

Including cysteine and phenylalanine, the CDR3 has 14 amino acids. Only the CDR3 portion is preserved as DNA: 42 bases, with reading frame beginning at the first base. For CDR1 and CDR2, the germline V gene lists SGDLS and YYNGEE. V lost 5 bases and J lost 5 bases, and the count of bases not matched to a germline gene is 8. The CDR3 regions of human TCRbeta chains were subjected to immunosequencing. As for how the authors treated the data: Repertoire TCRs were matched against a reference library of SARS-CoV-2-specific TCRs generated with the MIRA antigen-specificity platform. Breadth meant the fraction of unique TCRs that were SARS-CoV-2-associated, whereas depth meant the fraction of total T cells that were SARS-CoV-2-associated. Using the MIRA data, every spike-specific TCR was mapped to the spike region that the TCR reacted to and assigned to either a CD4 or a CD8 class. Log10-transformed breadth and depth values were compared by one-way ANOVA with Sidak's multiple comparisons tests. Entries here come from immuneACCESS through TCRdb and include only in-frame sequences with V and J called. Some clones fail to appear in such tables; in the studies checked, an unresolved V gene covers under half of the shortfall, and the cause of the remainder is unknown. V, J and clone size are taken as reported in that table, and D and trimming were inferred from the DNA itself. The sample table holds more than 150,000 clones, of which around 94% were seen once. The ten most abundant clones make up roughly 1.7% of the sample.

Recombination linked TRBV9 to TRBJ1-2; 8 junctional bases match TRBD1. This sample comprised peripheral blood, obtained 28 days after the second AZD1222 dose. This TCR derives from an adult who received the AZD1222 COVID-19 vaccine. The CDR3 region has the sequence CASSGQGFPYGYTF. In nucleotides, the sequence is TGTGCCAGCAGTGGACAGGGTTTCCCATATGGCTACACCTTC.